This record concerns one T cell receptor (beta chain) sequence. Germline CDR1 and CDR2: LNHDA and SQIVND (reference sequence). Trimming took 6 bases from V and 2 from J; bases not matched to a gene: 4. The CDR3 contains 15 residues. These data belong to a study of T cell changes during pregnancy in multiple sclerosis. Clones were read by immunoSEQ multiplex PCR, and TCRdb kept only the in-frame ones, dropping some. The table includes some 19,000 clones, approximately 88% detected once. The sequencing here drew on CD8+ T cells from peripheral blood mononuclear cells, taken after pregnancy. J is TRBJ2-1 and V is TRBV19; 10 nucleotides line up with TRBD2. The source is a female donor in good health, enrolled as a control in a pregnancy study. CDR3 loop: CASRPSGGAYNEQFF. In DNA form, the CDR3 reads TGTGCCAGTAGGCCGAGCGGGGGGGCCTACAATGAGCAGTTCTTC.